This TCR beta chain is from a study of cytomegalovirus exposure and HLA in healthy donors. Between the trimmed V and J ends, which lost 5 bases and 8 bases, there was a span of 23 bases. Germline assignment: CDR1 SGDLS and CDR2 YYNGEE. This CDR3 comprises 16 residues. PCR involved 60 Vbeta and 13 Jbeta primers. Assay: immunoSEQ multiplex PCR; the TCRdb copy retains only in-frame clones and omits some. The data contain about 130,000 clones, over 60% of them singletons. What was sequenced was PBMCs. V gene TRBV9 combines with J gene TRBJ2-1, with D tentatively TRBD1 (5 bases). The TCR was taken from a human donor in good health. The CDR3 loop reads CASSPFRVIDSDEQFF. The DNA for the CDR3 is TGTGCCAGCAGTCCCTTCAGGGTTATAGACTCCGATGAGCAGTTCTTC.